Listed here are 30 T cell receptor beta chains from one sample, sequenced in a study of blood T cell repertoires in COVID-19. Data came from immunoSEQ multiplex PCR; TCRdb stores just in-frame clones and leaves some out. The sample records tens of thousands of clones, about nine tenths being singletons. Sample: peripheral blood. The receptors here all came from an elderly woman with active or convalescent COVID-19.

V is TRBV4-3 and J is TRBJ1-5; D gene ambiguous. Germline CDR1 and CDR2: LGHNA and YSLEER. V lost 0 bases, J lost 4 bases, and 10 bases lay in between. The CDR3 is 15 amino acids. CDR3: CASSQDGEPNQPQHF. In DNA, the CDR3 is TGCGCCAGCAGCCAAGATGGTGAGCCGAATCAGCCCCAGCATTTT.

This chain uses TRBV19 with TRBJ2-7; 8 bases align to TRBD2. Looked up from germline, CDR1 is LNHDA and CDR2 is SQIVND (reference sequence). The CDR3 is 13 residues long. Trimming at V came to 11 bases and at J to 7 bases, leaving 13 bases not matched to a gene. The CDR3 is CASRTGGGGEQYF. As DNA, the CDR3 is TGTGCCTCCCGAACCGGGGGCGGGGGGGAGCAGTACTTC.

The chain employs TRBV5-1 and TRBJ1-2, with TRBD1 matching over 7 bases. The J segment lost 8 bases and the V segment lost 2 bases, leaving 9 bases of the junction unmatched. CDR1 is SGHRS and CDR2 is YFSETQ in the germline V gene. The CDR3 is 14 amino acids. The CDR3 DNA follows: TGCGCCAGCAGCTTTGGCCAGGGGGGTGGAGGCTACACCTTC. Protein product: CASSFGQGGGGYTF.

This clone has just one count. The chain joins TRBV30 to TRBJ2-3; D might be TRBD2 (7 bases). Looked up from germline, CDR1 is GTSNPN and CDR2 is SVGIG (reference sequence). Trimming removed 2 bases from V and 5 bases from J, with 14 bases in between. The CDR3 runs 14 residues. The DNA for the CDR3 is TGTGCCTGGAGTATGGGGGGGGCTAGAGATACGCAGTATTTT. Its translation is CAWSMGGARDTQYF.

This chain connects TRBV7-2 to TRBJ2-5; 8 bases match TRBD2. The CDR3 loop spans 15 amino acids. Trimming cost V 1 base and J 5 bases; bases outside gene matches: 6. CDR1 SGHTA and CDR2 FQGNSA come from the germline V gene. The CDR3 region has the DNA TGTGCCAGCAGCTTAGGGGTTAGCGGGGATGAGACCCAGTACTTC. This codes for CASSLGVSGDETQYF. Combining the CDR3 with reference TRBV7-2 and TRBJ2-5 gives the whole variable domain GAGVSQSPSNKVTEKGKDVELRCDPISGHTALYWYRQSLGQGLEFLIYFQGNSAPDKSGLPSDRFSAERTGGSVSTLTIQRTQQEDSAVYLCASSLGVSGDETQYFGPGTRLLVL.

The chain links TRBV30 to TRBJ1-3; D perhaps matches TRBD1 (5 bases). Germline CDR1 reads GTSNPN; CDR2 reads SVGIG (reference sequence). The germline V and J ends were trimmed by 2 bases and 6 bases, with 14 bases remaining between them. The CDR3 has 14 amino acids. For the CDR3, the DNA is TGTGCCTGGAGTTTGGGCGGGGGGATAAACACCATATATTTT. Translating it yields CAWSLGGGINTIYF.

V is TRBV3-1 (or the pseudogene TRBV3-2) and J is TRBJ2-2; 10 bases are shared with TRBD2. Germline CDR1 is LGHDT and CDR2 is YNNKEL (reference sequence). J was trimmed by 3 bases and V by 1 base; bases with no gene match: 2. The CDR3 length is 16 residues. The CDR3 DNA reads TGTGCCAGCAGCCAAGTAGCGGGGGGATACACCGGGGAGCTGTTTTTT. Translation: CASSQVAGGYTGELFF.

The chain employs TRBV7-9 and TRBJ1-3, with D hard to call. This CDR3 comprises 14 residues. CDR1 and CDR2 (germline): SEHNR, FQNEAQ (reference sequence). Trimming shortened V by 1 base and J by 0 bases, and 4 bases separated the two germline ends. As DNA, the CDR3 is TGTGCCAGCAGCTTAGGCAGCTCTGGAAACACCATATATTTT. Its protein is CASSLGSSGNTIYF.

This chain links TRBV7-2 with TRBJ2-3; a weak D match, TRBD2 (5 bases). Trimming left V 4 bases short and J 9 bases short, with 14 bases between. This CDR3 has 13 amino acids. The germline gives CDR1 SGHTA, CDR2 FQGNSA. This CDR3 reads CASSSGLPGTQYF. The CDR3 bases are TGTGCCAGCAGCTCTGGACTCCCTGGGACGCAGTATTTT.

CDR3 sequence (DNA): TGTGCCAGCAGCATACCGCTAACCGGGGTGGGCGGCTACACCTTC. It translates to CASSIPLTGVGGYTF. The chain recombines TRBV7-9 with TRBJ1-2; D not certain. This CDR3 has 15 residues. V was pared by 5 bases and J by 8 bases, with 21 bases between. Germline CDR1 SEHNR, CDR2 FQNEAQ (reference sequence).

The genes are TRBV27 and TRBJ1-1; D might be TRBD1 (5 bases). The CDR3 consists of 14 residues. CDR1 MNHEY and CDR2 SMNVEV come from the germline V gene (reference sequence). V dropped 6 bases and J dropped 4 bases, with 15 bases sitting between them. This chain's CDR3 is CASRAGRLGTEAFF. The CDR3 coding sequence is TGTGCCAGCAGAGCGGGGCGGTTAGGCACTGAAGCTTTCTTT.

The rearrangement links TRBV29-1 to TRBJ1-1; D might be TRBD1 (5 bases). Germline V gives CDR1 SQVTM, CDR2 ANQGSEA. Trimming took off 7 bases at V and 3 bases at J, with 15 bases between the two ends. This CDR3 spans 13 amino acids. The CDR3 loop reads CSADHQGYTEAFF. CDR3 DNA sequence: TGCAGCGCTGACCATCAGGGCTACACTGAAGCTTTCTTT.

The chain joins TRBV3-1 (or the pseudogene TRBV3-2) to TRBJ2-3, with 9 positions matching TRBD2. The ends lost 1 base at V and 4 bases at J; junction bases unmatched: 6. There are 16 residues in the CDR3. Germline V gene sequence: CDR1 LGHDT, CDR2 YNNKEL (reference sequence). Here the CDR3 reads CASSQVWRGGPDTQYF. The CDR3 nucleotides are TGTGCCAGCAGCCAAGTTTGGCGGGGGGGCCCAGATACGCAGTATTTT.

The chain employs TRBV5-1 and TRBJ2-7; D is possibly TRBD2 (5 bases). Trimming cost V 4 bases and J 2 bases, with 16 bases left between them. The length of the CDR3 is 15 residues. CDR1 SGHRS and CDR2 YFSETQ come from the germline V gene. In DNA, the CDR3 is TGCGCCAGCAGCCCCTTAGGAGCGGACCCCTACGAGCAGTACTTC. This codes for CASSPLGADPYEQYF.

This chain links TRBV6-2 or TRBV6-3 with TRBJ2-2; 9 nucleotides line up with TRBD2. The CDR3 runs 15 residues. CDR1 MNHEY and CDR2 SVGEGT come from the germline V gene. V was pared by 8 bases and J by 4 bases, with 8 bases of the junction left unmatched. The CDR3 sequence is CASRQAGGITGELFF. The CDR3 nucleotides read TGTGCCAGCCGCCAGGCGGGGGGGATCACCGGGGAGCTGTTTTTT.

This CDR3 is CASSLRGGGVYGYTF. CDR3 nucleotide sequence: TGTGCCAGCAGCTTGCGGGGGGGAGGAGTCTATGGCTACACCTTC. The J gene is TRBJ1-2, the V gene TRBV7-2; the D gene is possibly TRBD1 (5 bases). V dropped 3 bases and J dropped 4 bases, with 15 bases sitting between them. The CDR3 has 15 residues. Germline assignment: CDR1 SGHTA and CDR2 FQGNSA.

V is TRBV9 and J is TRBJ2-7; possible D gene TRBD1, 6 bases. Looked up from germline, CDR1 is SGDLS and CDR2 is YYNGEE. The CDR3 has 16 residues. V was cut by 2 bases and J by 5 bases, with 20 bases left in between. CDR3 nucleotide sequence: TGTGCCAGCAGCGTGACAACAGGGATGACTAACAACGAGCAGTACTTC. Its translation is CASSVTTGMTNNEQYF.

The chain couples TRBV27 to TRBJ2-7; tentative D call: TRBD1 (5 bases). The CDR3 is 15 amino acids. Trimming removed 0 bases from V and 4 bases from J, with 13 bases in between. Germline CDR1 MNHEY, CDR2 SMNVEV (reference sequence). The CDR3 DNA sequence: TGTGCCAGCAGTTTATCCCCAGGGAATGGGTACGAGCAGTACTTC. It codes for CASSLSPGNGYEQYF.

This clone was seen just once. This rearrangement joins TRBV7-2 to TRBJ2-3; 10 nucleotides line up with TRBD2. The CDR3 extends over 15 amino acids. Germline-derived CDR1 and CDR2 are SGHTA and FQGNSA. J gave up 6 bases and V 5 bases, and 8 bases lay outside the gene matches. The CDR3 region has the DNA TGTGCCAGCAGCCATCAGCGGGGGGGCGATGATACGCAGTATTTT. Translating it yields CASSHQRGGDDTQYF.

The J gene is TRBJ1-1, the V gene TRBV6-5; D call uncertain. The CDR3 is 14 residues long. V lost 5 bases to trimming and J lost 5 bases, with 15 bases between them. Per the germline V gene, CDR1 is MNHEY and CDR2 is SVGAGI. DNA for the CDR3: TGTGCCAGCAGTCTTACCTATGCGGGTACTGAAGCTTTCTTT. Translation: CASSLTYAGTEAFF.

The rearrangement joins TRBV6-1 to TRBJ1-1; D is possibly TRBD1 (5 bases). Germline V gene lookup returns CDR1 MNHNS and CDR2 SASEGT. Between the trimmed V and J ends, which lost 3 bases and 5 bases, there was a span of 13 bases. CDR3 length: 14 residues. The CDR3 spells CASSDAQGMTEAFF. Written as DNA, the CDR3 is TGTGCCAGCAGTGACGCGCAGGGTATGACTGAAGCTTTCTTT.

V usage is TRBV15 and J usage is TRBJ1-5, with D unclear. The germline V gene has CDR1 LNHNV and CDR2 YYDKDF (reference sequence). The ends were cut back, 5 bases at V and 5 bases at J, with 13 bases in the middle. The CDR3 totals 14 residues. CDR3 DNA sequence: TGTGCCACCAGCTTCGATAGCCAACATCAGCCCCAGCATTTT. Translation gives CATSFDSQHQPQHF.

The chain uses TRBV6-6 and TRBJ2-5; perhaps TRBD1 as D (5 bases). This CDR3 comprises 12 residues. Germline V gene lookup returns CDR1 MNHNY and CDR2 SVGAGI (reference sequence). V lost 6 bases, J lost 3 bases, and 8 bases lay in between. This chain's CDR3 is CASRWGEETQYF. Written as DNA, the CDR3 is TGTGCCAGCAGATGGGGCGAAGAGACCCAGTACTTC.

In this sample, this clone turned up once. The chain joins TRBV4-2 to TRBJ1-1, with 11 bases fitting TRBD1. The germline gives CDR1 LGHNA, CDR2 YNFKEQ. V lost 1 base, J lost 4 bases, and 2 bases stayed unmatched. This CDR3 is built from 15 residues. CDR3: CASSQAGTGGTEAFF. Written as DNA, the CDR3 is TGTGCCAGCAGCCAAGCGGGGACAGGGGGCACTGAAGCTTTCTTT.

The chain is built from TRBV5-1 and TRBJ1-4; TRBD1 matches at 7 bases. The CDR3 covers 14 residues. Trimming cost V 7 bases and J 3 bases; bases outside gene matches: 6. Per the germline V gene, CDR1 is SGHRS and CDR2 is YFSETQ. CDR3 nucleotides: TGCGCCAGCCGCCGGGACAGCCCTAATGAAAAACTGTTTTTT. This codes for CASRRDSPNEKLFF.

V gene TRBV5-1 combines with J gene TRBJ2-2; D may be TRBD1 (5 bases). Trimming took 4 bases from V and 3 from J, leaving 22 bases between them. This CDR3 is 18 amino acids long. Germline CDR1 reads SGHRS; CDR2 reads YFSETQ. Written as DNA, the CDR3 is TGCGCCAGCAGCAGCATCAGGGCACGTCGAACCCACACCGGGGAGCTGTTTTTT. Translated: CASSSIRARRTHTGELFF.

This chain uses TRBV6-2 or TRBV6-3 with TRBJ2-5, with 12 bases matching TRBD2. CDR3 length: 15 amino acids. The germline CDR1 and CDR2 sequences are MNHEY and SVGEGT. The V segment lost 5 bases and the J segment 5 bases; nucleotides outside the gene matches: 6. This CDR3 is CASSRLAGAVETQYF. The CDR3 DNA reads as TGTGCCAGCAGTCGACTAGCGGGGGCGGTGGAGACCCAGTACTTC.

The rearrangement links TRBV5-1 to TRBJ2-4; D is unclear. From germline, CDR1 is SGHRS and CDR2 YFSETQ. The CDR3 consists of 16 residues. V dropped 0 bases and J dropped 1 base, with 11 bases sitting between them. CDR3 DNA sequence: TGCGCCAGCAGCTTGGGTACCGTCGCGGCCAAAAACATTCAGTACTTC. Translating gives CASSLGTVAAKNIQYF.

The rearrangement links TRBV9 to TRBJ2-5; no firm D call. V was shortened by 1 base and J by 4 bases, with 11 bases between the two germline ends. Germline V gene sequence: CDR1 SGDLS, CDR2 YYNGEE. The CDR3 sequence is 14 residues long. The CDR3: CASSVTQAPETQYF. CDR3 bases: TGTGCCAGCAGCGTAACGCAGGCCCCAGAGACCCAGTACTTC.

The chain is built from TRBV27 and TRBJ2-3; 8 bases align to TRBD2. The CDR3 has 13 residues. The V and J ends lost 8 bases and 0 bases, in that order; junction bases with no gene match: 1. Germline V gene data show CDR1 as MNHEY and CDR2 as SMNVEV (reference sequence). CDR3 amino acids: CASGGGSTDTQYF. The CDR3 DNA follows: TGTGCCAGCGGCGGGGGGAGCACAGATACGCAGTATTTT.